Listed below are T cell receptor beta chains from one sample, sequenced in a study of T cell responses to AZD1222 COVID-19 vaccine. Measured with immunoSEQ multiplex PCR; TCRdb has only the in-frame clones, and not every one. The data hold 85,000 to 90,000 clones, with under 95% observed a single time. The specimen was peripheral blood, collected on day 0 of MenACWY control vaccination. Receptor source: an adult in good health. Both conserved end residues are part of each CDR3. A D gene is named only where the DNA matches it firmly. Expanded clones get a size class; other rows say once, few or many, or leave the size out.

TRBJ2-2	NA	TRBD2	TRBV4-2	CASSQGPTSGDTGELFF	TGTGCCAGCAGCCAAGGCCCCACTAGCGGGGACACCGGGGAGCTGTTTTTT
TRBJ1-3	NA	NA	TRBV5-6	CASSLGGGGNTIYF	TGTGCCAGCAGCTTGGGAGGGGGTGGAAACACCATATATTTT
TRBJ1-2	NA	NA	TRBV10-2	CASGVRKGTGYTF	TGCGCCAGCGGGGTTCGAAAGGGCACTGGCTACACCTTC
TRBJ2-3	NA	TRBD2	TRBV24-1	CATSDPAGGIDTQYF	TGTGCCACCAGTGATCCAGCGGGGGGAATAGATACGCAGTATTTT
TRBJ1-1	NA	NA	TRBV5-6	CASSLAPAEAFF	TGTGCCAGCAGCTTGGCCCCGGCTGAAGCTTTCTTT
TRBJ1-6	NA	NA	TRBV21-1	CASSWNHSPLHF	TGTGCCAGCAGCTGGAACCATTCACCCCTCCACTTT
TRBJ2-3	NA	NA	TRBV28	CASSFPLSTDTQYF	TGTGCCAGCAGTTTCCCACTTAGCACAGATACGCAGTATTTT
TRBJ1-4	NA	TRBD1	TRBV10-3	CATADRGREKLFF	TGTGCCACCGCGGACAGGGGCAGGGAAAAACTGTTTTTT
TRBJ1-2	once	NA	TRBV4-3	CASSRETKANYGYTF	TGCGCCAGCAGCCGAGAGACAAAAGCTAACTATGGCTACACCTTC
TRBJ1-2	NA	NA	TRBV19	CASMNQAGYGYTF	TGTGCCAGTATGAATCAGGCTGGCTATGGCTACACCTTC
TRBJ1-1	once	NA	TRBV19	CASSPGGAIEAFF	TGTGCCAGTAGTCCCGGGGGGGCTATTGAAGCTTTCTTT